The rows below give T cell receptor beta chains drawn from one sample of a study of cytomegalovirus exposure and HLA in healthy donors. The assay was immunoSEQ multiplex PCR, and TCRdb's table has in-frame clones only and misses some. This sample carries a few hundred thousand clones, 80% to 95% of them seen once, and the ten largest clones take approximately 1.5%. Material for sequencing was PBMCs. All receptors come from a girl aged 2 to 9 in good health and CMV-seronegative. Both conserved end residues are part of each CDR3. The D gene is left open where the match is weak. Size values are once, few and many counts, or a class for expanded clones, and some rows have none.

>TRBD2|TRBV15|TRBJ2-1|NA
CATSRDLGTSSYNEQFF
TGTGCCACCAGCAGAGATTTAGGGACTAGCAGCTACAATGAGCAGTTCTTC
>NA|TRBV18|TRBJ1-1|NA
CASSPRQAGGENTEAFF
TGTGCCAGCTCACCGAGACAGGCAGGTGGGGAGAACACTGAAGCTTTCTTT
>NA|TRBV27|TRBJ1-4|NA
CASSPLGKGVQNEKLFF
TGTGCCAGCAGTCCCCTGGGGAAGGGGGTACAGAATGAAAAACTGTTTTTT
>TRBD1|TRBV7-9|TRBJ1-1|NA
CASSVRQQGARTEAFF
TGTGCCAGCAGCGTCCGACAACAGGGGGCAAGGACTGAAGCTTTCTTT
>NA|TRBV6-1|TRBJ1-2|NA
CASSEERGSALIYGYTF
TGTGCCAGCAGTGAAGAAAGGGGCAGCGCCCTCATCTATGGCTACACCTTC
>NA|TRBV6-1|TRBJ1-6|NA
CASSVEGLANSPLHF
TGTGCCAGCAGTGTTGAGGGACTTGCTAATTCACCCCTCCACTTT
>TRBD2|TRBV7-7|TRBJ2-1|NA
CASSLSSGGYNEQFF
TGTGCTAGCAGCCTTTCTAGCGGGGGCTACAATGAGCAGTTCTTC
>NA|TRBV6-1|TRBJ2-7|few
CASSSSRSSYEQYF
TGTGCCAGCAGTAGTTCGAGGAGCTCCTACGAGCAGTACTTC
>NA|TRBV25-1|TRBJ2-2|NA
CASSFSNTGELFF
TGTGCCAGCAGTTTCAGTAACACCGGGGAGCTGTTTTTT
>NA|TRBV19|TRBJ2-1|few
CASSSSGMRSGNEQFF
TGTGCCAGTAGTAGCTCGGGGATGCGTTCCGGCAATGAGCAGTTCTTC
>TRBD1|TRBV27|TRBJ1-2|NA
CASSSPGQGDGYTF
TGTGCCAGCAGTTCCCCGGGACAGGGTGATGGCTACACCTTC
>NA|TRBV4-2|TRBJ2-1|few
CASSQGFNGQFF
TGTGCCAGCAGCCAAGGTTTTAACGGGCAGTTCTTC
>NA|TRBV7-8|TRBJ1-4|NA
CASSLGAGVIANEKLFF
TGTGCCAGCAGCTTAGGGGCAGGGGTAATAGCTAATGAAAAACTGTTTTTT
>TRBD1|TRBV5-6|TRBJ2-7|NA
CASSGQGQGIYEQYF
TGTGCCAGCAGCGGCCAGGGACAGGGTATCTACGAGCAGTACTTC
>TRBD2|TRBV5-1|TRBJ2-7|NA
CASSTSGRTYEQYF
TGCGCCAGCTCGACTAGCGGGAGGACCTACGAGCAGTACTTC
>NA|TRBV4-1|TRBJ2-7|NA
CASSQEGSTYEQYF
TGCGCCAGCAGCCAAGAGGGCAGCACCTACGAGCAGTACTTC